The 20 T cell receptor beta chains listed next were all sequenced from one sample in a study of blood T cell repertoires in COVID-19. Sequencing was performed with immunoSEQ multiplex PCR; in TCRdb, only in-frame clones are kept and a portion is missing. The sample has over 60,000 clones; 80% to 95% are singletons. The sequencing input was peripheral blood. These receptors all come from a human donor in a cohort sampled during active COVID-19.

The V call is TRBV30, the J call TRBJ2-7; D ambiguous. The CDR3 consists of 13 residues. The V and J ends lost 1 base and 3 bases respectively, with 10 bases between them. The V gene's germline CDR1 is GTSNPN and CDR2 SVGIG (reference sequence). The DNA of the CDR3 is TGTGCCTGGAGTGGCGCTGGGCTCTACGAGCAGTACTTC. Translating gives CAWSGAGLYEQYF.

This chain connects TRBV7-9 to TRBJ1-1, with D hard to call. V dropped 5 bases and J dropped 5 bases, with 15 bases sitting between them. The length of the CDR3 is 14 residues. The germline gives CDR1 SEHNR, CDR2 FQNEAQ (reference sequence). The CDR3: CASSPPSWWTEAFF. The CDR3 coding sequence is TGTGCCAGCAGCCCCCCAAGCTGGTGGACTGAAGCTTTCTTT.

The chain combines TRBV3-1 (or the pseudogene TRBV3-2) with TRBJ2-5; 8 positions agree with TRBD2. The J segment lost 1 base and the V segment lost 1 base, leaving 2 bases of the junction unmatched. The length of the CDR3 is 15 residues. Germline loops: CDR1 LGHDT, CDR2 YNNKEL (reference sequence). The CDR3 reads CASSQAGGAQETQYF. CDR3 in DNA: TGTGCCAGCAGCCAAGCCGGGGGGGCCCAAGAGACCCAGTACTTC.

The genes are TRBV7-6 and TRBJ2-3; 8 bases match TRBD2. The V gene's germline CDR1 is SGHVS and CDR2 FNYEAQ. CDR3 length: 17 residues. V dropped 5 bases and J dropped 1; count of bases not matched to a gene: 11. This CDR3 is CASSARGGTQGTDTQYF. CDR3 DNA: TGTGCCAGCAGCGCACGGGGGGGAACTCAAGGCACAGATACGCAGTATTTT.

The CDR3 DNA follows: TGTGCCAGCAGTCCTTGGGACAGGGCGGAGGTCGAGCAGTACTTC. This translates into CASSPWDRAEVEQYF. The chain links TRBV6-5 to TRBJ2-7, with TRBD1 matching over 9 bases. J gave up 6 bases and V 5 bases, and 11 bases lay outside the gene matches. The CDR3 totals 15 residues. The germline gives CDR1 MNHEY, CDR2 SVGAGI.

This sequence joins TRBV5-1 and TRBJ2-2, with a tentative D call TRBD1 (6 bases). The germline V gene encodes CDR1 SGHRS and CDR2 YFSETQ. With 4 bases removed from V and 4 bases from J, the gap between germline ends came to 17 bases. The CDR3 contains 16 residues. The CDR3 bases are TGCGCCAGCAGCCCAGAACAGGGCCGTGGCACCGGGGAGCTGTTTTTT. Translation: CASSPEQGRGTGELFF. The full variable domain, its missing parts supplied by reference TRBV5-1 and TRBJ2-2, is KAGVTQTPRYLIKTRGQQVTLSCSPISGHRSVSWYQQTPGQGLQFLFEYFSETQRNKGNFPGRFSGRQFSNSRSEMNVSTLELGDSALYLCASSPEQGRGTGELFFGEGSRLTVL.

The chain employs TRBV9 and TRBJ1-1; the D is unclear. This CDR3 contains 13 residues. Germline CDR1 is SGDLS and CDR2 is YYNGEE. V was cut by 3 bases and J by 0 bases, with 6 bases left in between. CDR3 coding DNA: TGTGCCAGCAGCGACAGCATGAACACTGAAGCTTTCTTT. Translated: CASSDSMNTEAFF. Full variable domain (remainder filled in from reference TRBV9 and TRBJ1-1): DSGVTQTPKHLITATGQRVTLRCSPRSGDLSVYWYQQSLDQGLQFLIQYYNGEERAKGNILERFSAQQFPDLHSELNLSSLELGDSALYFCASSDSMNTEAFFGQGTRLTVV.

Here the CDR3 reads CASSGGAGGPISTDTQYF. The CDR3 nucleotides read TGTGCCAGCAGTGGGGGAGCGGGAGGGCCAATTTCGACAGATACGCAGTATTTT. The chain joins TRBV2 to TRBJ2-3; the match to TRBD2 covers 10 bases. V shed 4 bases and J 3 bases; nucleotides not matched to a gene: 13. Germline V CDR1 and CDR2: SNHLY, FYNNEI. CDR3 length: 18 amino acids. Full variable domain (remainder filled in from reference TRBV2 and TRBJ2-3): EPEVTQTPSHQVTQMGQEVILRCVPISNHLYFYWYRQILGQKVEFLVSFYNNEISEKSEIFDDQFSVERPDGSNFTLKIRSTKLEDSAMYFCASSGGAGGPISTDTQYFGPGTRLTVL.

This clone was seen a single time. The DNA of the CDR3 is TGTGCCAGCAGCGTATTGACTACTACCAATGAGCAGTTCTTC. This sequence encodes CASSVLTTTNEQFF. The chain employs TRBV9 and TRBJ2-1, with D possibly being TRBD2 (5 bases). CDR3 length equals 14 residues. V was cut by 1 base and J by 6 bases, with 11 bases left in between. Per the germline V gene, CDR1 is SGDLS and CDR2 is YYNGEE. Full variable domain (remainder filled in from reference TRBV9 and TRBJ2-1): DSGVTQTPKHLITATGQRVTLRCSPRSGDLSVYWYQQSLDQGLQFLIQYYNGEERAKGNILERFSAQQFPDLHSELNLSSLELGDSALYFCASSVLTTTNEQFFGPGTRLTVL.

The V call is TRBV10-2, the J call TRBJ1-1, with D uncertain. This CDR3 has 13 residues. The V end was cut by 9 bases, the J end by 1 base, with 12 bases between. CDR1 and CDR2 from the germline V gene are WSHSY and SAAADI. CDR3 residues: CASQGRGNTEAFF. DNA of the CDR3: TGCGCCAGTCAAGGACGGGGGAACACTGAAGCTTTCTTT.

The CDR3 loop reads CASSLLDRAQQYF. As DNA, the CDR3 is TGTGCCAGCAGTTTATTAGACAGGGCACAGCAGTACTTC. This sequence joins TRBV28 and TRBJ2-7; 7 positions match TRBD1. J was trimmed by 8 bases and V by 1 base; bases with no gene match: 5. The CDR3 runs to 13 residues. Germline V CDR1 and CDR2: MDHEN, SYDVKM.

The chain joins TRBV11-2 to TRBJ2-1; D remains unclear. Trimming took off 0 bases at V and 12 bases at J, with 9 bases between the two ends. CDR1 SGHAT and CDR2 FQNNGV come from the germline V gene. The CDR3 is 12 amino acids. DNA of the CDR3: TGTGCCAGCAGCTTAGATTTAAGCTCGCAGTTCTTC. It is translated as CASSLDLSSQFF.

The chain combines TRBV7-2 with TRBJ2-7; D may be TRBD2 (6 bases). V was shortened by 3 bases and J by 0 bases, with 6 bases between the two germline ends. This CDR3 is built from 13 residues. The germline gives CDR1 SGHTA, CDR2 FQGNSA. In nucleotides, the CDR3 is TGTGCCAGCAGCTTGACTAGCTCCTACGAGCAGTACTTC. Its protein is CASSLTSSYEQYF.

The gene calls are TRBV4-1 and TRBJ1-4, with 9 bases matching TRBD1. The V and J ends lost 4 bases and 6 bases, in that order; junction bases with no gene match: 12. The CDR3 has 17 amino acids. Germline CDR1 is MGHRA and CDR2 is YSYEKL. CDR3 nucleotides: TGCGCCAGCAGCCGCGCCACGGTAGGGACAGGGCATGAAAAACTGTTTTTT. This gives the protein CASSRATVGTGHEKLFF.

The chain carries TRBV7-2 and TRBJ2-1; 15 bases align to TRBD2. The CDR3 consists of 15 residues. Germline loops: CDR1 SGHTA, CDR2 FQGNSA. J gave up 8 bases and V 5 bases, and 4 bases lay outside the gene matches. DNA of the CDR3: TGTGCCAGCAGCCCCGGGACTAGCGGGAGGCATGAGCAGTTCTTC. Protein: CASSPGTSGRHEQFF. Using reference TRBV7-2 and TRBJ2-1 for the parts outside the CDR3, the full variable domain is GAGVSQSPSNKVTEKGKDVELRCDPISGHTALYWYRQSLGQGLEFLIYFQGNSAPDKSGLPSDRFSAERTGGSVSTLTIQRTQQEDSAVYLCASSPGTSGRHEQFFGPGTRLTVL.

CDR3 sequence (DNA): TGTGCCAGCAGCCCCGGGCTAGCGGGAGGGTTGTGGTACGAGCAGTACTTC. Protein sequence: CASSPGLAGGLWYEQYF. This chain links TRBV7-6 with TRBJ2-7, with TRBD2 matching 12 bases. The CDR3 loop spans 17 amino acids. Trimming at V came to 5 bases and at J to 4 bases, leaving 12 bases not matched to a gene. Germline V lookup: CDR1 SGHVS, CDR2 FNYEAQ.

The V call is TRBV7-9, the J call TRBJ2-1; D not resolved. Germline values: CDR1 SEHNR, CDR2 FQNEAQ (reference sequence). This CDR3 contains 15 residues. Between the trimmed V and J ends, which lost 5 bases and 4 bases, there was a span of 15 bases. Here the CDR3 reads CASSAPRLLYNEQFF. CDR3 bases: TGTGCCAGCAGCGCCCCTAGGCTTCTTTACAATGAGCAGTTCTTC.

This chain's CDR3 is CASSLAVGVGQFF. The DNA for the CDR3 is TGTGCCAGCAGCTTAGCGGTCGGGGTTGGGCAGTTCTTC. This chain joins TRBV7-9 and TRBJ2-1; possibly TRBD2 for D (5 bases). Germline-derived CDR1 and CDR2 are SEHNR and FQNEAQ (reference sequence). V was cut by 0 bases and J by 12 bases, with 12 bases left in between. This CDR3 comprises 13 residues.

The rearrangement joins TRBV5-4 to TRBJ1-2, with TRBD1 as a possible D gene (6 bases). CDR3 length: 12 amino acids. Germline CDR1 and CDR2: SGHNT and YYREEE (reference sequence). V lost 2 bases to trimming and J lost 6 bases, with 8 bases between them. Here the CDR3 reads CASSFSGDGYTF. CDR3 DNA: TGTGCCAGCAGCTTTTCAGGGGATGGCTACACCTTC.

The V call is TRBV6-5, the J call TRBJ2-7; 7 bases match TRBD2. Per the germline V gene, CDR1 is MNHEY and CDR2 is SVGAGI. V dropped 2 bases and J dropped 6; count of bases not matched to a gene: 7. This CDR3 comprises 14 residues. This CDR3 reads CASSYQGGAGEQYF. Here the CDR3 DNA reads TGTGCCAGCAGTTACCAGGGAGGGGCGGGCGAGCAGTACTTC.